Reported below is one TCR beta chain. The antigen remains undetermined. The sample originates from a study of cytomegalovirus exposure and HLA in healthy donors. General study results and limits: Analyzed later, association rates of TCRs varied across HLA loci, with DRB1 most and HLA-C fewest. Fewer N-insertions (relative to the 666-donor mean) were reportedly seen in an Asian-associated ancestry cluster in a later analysis. Available immune exposure information was restricted to CMV serostatus only. A link between a missense DCLRE1C variant and TCR beta V- and J-gene trimming emerged from a later analysis.

From germline, CDR1 is SGHTA and CDR2 FQGNSA. Trimming cost V 2 bases and J 2 bases; bases outside gene matches: 9. This CDR3 is 17 amino acids long. PCR was performed using 60 Vbeta and 13 Jbeta primers. Here immunoSEQ multiplex PCR was the method, and the copy in TCRdb shows in-frame clones only, minus some. The sample shows 95,000 to 150,000 clones, approximately 78% of them seen only once. The chain couples TRBV7-2 to TRBJ2-3, with TRBD2 matching over 8 bases. Sequenced: PBMCs. This receptor was obtained from a man aged 35 to 55 in good health and CMV-seronegative. The CDR3 DNA sequence: TGTGCCAGCAGCTTAAATGGGGCGGGGGGATCCACAGATACGCAGTATTTT. Translating gives CASSLNGAGGSTDTQYF.